One and the same sample provided the 18 T cell receptor beta chains below, sequenced in a study of breast tumors, draining lymph nodes, adjacent tissues. Samples came from axillary lymph nodes draining the breast cancer. TCRdb recomputed calls from the multiplex PCR reads with MiXCR, one row per CDR3 protein. The sample lists approximately 120,000 distinct CDR3 sequences, over 20% occurring once. The sequencing input was axillary lymph node tissue. Receptors were obtained from a female donor with breast cancer. Some clones in this sample may be carry-over from other donors' samples.

J is TRBJ2-6 and V is TRBV18; D gene uncertain. The CDR3 is 18 amino acids. Per germline, CDR1 KGHSH and CDR2 LQKENI. The V end was cut by 2 bases, the J end by 2 bases, with 16 bases between. In nucleotides, the CDR3 is TGTGCCAGCTCACCAATGTTAGAGCGAGAGGCTGGGGCCAACGTCCTGACTTTC. The encoded protein is CASSPMLEREAGANVLTF.

This clonotype was recorded many times. This chain links TRBV6-5 with TRBJ2-1; 7 positions match TRBD2. The V gene's germline CDR1 is MNHEY and CDR2 SVGAGI. This CDR3 spans 16 amino acids. J gave up 4 bases and V 2 bases, and 8 bases lay outside the gene matches. The CDR3 sequence: CASSYTPGLSYNEQFF. The CDR3 bases are TGTGCCAGCAGTTACACACCGGGACTATCTTACAATGAGCAGTTCTTC.

The chain combines TRBV4-2 with TRBJ2-5; 10 bases line up with TRBD2. The germline V gene has CDR1 LGHNA and CDR2 YNFKEQ. The V gene end was trimmed by 1 base and the J gene end by 1 base; junction bases not matched to a gene: 6. The CDR3 runs to 17 residues. The CDR3 spells CASSQGSLAGGQETQYF. For the CDR3, the DNA is TGTGCCAGCAGCCAAGGCTCATTAGCGGGGGGCCAAGAGACCCAGTACTTC.

Worth noting for this clonotype: At one boundary the junction diverges from the germline segment, which might be a read error. The chain couples TRBV5-5 to TRBJ2-2, with D possibly matching TRBD1 (7 bases). CDR1 is SGHKS, CDR2 YYEKEE, per germline (reference sequence). The CDR3 spans 14 residues. DNA for the CDR3: TGTGCCAGCAGCCTGCGACAGGGAGCCGGGGGGCTGTTTTTT. Amino acid sequence: CASSLRQGAGGLFF.

This clonotype was recorded at least ten times. This sequence joins TRBV2 and TRBJ2-1; either TRBD1 or TRBD2 may supply D (6 bases each). The germline gives CDR1 SNHLY, CDR2 FYNNEI. CDR3 length equals 13 residues. Deletions cut 7 bases from V and 9 bases from J, with 16 bases between. DNA for the CDR3: TGTGCCAGCACCCTCCAGGGGCGGGGTGAGCAGTTCTTC. Encoded protein: CASTLQGRGEQFF.

This clonotype was seen a few times. The V call is TRBV4-2, the J call TRBJ2-6; maybe TRBD1 (6 bases). The germline V gene encodes CDR1 LGHNA and CDR2 YNFKEQ. The CDR3 is 17 amino acids. Trimming shortened V by 0 bases and J by 3 bases, and 12 bases separated the two germline ends. CDR3 sequence reads: CASSQERTAGGANVLTF. CDR3 sequence (DNA): TGTGCCAGCAGCCAAGAAAGGACAGCCGGTGGGGCCAACGTCCTGACTTTC.

This chain connects TRBV4-1 to TRBJ2-7, with TRBD1 matching over 8 bases. J gave up 1 base and V 8 bases, and 1 base lay outside the gene matches. Germline V gene lookup returns CDR1 MGHRA and CDR2 YSYEKL. The CDR3 is 12 amino acids. CDR3 sequence reads: CASQGASYEQYF. The DNA for the CDR3 is TGCGCCAGCCAGGGGGCGTCCTACGAGCAGTACTTC.

This clonotype showed up many times. V gene TRBV2 combines with J gene TRBJ2-1; 10 nucleotides agree with TRBD2. J gave up 6 bases and V 8 bases, and 10 bases lay outside the gene matches. Germline V lookup: CDR1 SNHLY, CDR2 FYNNEI. The CDR3 totals 15 residues. The DNA for the CDR3 is TGTGCCAGCCTTAGCGGGAGGAAAGTATTCAATGAGCAGTTCTTC. It yields the protein CASLSGRKVFNEQFF.

This clonotype was seen a handful of times. The junction departs from the called germline gene at one end, perhaps through a read error. For the CDR3, the DNA is TGCGCCAGCAGCTTGGCCCGGAACTCTGGAGACACCATATATTTT. Translating it yields CASSLARNSGDTIYF. The rearrangement uses TRBV5-1 and TRBJ1-3, with no clear D. CDR1 and CDR2 (germline): SGHRS, YFSETQ. The length of the CDR3 is 15 residues.

This clonotype has a count of ten or more. This chain joins TRBV18 and TRBJ2-1; TRBD2 matches at 12 bases. Germline trimming cut 4 bases from V and 1 base from J; bases unmatched to any gene: 5. This CDR3 contains 17 residues. Germline assignment: CDR1 KGHSH and CDR2 LQKENI. The CDR3 reads CASSLGLAGSSYNEQFF. The CDR3 coding sequence is TGTGCCAGCTCACTGGGACTAGCGGGTTCGTCCTACAATGAGCAGTTCTTC.

This clonotype has at least ten counts. The CDR3 spells CASRLDRGSTNEKLFF. CDR3 nucleotide sequence: TGCGCCAGCAGATTAGACAGGGGCTCAACTAATGAAAAACTGTTTTTT. V and J are TRBV5-1 and TRBJ1-4, with TRBD1 matching 8 bases. Germline-derived CDR1 and CDR2 are SGHRS and YFSETQ. The CDR3 is 16 amino acids. V shed 5 bases and J 0 bases; nucleotides not matched to a gene: 6.

This clonotype was picked up one time. The CDR3 does not end in the conserved phenylalanine or tryptophan, so this is likely a read error. This sequence joins TRBV25-1 and TRBJ2-7; weak D call: TRBD2 (5 bases). The CDR3 length is 13 residues. Germline values: CDR1 MGHDK, CDR2 SYGVNS. V was pared by 0 bases and J by 3 bases, with 6 bases between. The DNA for the CDR3 is TGTGCCAGCAGTGAATACGGGAACTACGAGCAGTACTTG. It codes for CASSEYGNYEQYL.

This clonotype was seen many times. The V and J genes are TRBV7-2 and TRBJ1-3; TRBD1 agrees at 9 bases. Germline loops: CDR1 SGHTA, CDR2 FQGNSA. CDR3 length equals 16 residues. J lost 4 bases, V lost 5 bases, and 9 bases had no gene match. CDR3 DNA: TGTGCCAGCAGCCGCCGCGGGGGACAGGGAGGAAACACCATATATTTT. Amino acids: CASSRRGGQGGNTIYF.

This clonotype was recorded at least ten times. This chain connects TRBV20-1 to TRBJ2-7; D is perhaps TRBD1 (6 bases). Germline-derived CDR1 and CDR2 are DFQATT and SNEGSKA (reference sequence). This CDR3 has 14 amino acids. Deletions cut 3 bases from V and 5 bases from J, with 17 bases between. CDR3 nucleotides: TGCAGTGCTAGGAAACAGGGTAATCGGCACGAGCAGTACTTC. Protein sequence: CSARKQGNRHEQYF.

At least ten counts were recorded for this clonotype. This rearrangement joins TRBV4-1 to TRBJ1-6, with D perhaps TRBD1 (5 bases). CDR1 MGHRA and CDR2 YSYEKL come from the germline V gene. The CDR3 is 16 residues long. V was shortened by 1 base and J by 9 bases, with 16 bases between the two germline ends. The CDR3 region has the DNA TGCGCCAGCAGCCAAGGCAGACAGAGAAGGGCTTCACCCCTCCACTTT. Amino acid sequence: CASSQGRQRRASPLHF.

This clonotype was observed a few times. V is TRBV20-1 and J is TRBJ1-5; TRBD1 is a possible D gene (5 bases). The length of the CDR3 is 14 residues. V gave up 3 bases and J gave up 11 bases, with 20 bases separating them. The germline V gene has CDR1 DFQATT and CDR2 SNEGSKA (reference sequence). The CDR3 here is CSASLSAAMGAQHF. CDR3 DNA sequence: TGCAGTGCTAGTCTCTCGGCCGCAATGGGGGCCCAGCATTTT.

This clonotype was found many times. The rearrangement links TRBV10-2 to TRBJ2-2, with a tentative D call TRBD1 (6 bases). CDR3 length: 15 amino acids. V was shortened by 7 bases and J by 4 bases, with 16 bases between the two germline ends. Germline loops: CDR1 WSHSY, CDR2 SAAADI. The CDR3: CASTQGQGTTGELFF. Here the CDR3 DNA reads TGCGCCAGCACCCAGGGGCAGGGGACCACCGGGGAGCTGTTTTTT.

The chain couples TRBV7-9 to TRBJ2-4; tentatively, D is TRBD2 (6 bases). The CDR3 length is 16 residues. CDR1 and CDR2 from the germline V gene are SEHNR and FQNEAQ (reference sequence). V lost 3 bases to trimming and J lost 2 bases, with 14 bases between them. For the CDR3, the DNA is TGTGCCAGCAGCTTTATTTCGGGGGAATCCAAAAACATTCAGTACTTC. It is translated as CASSFISGESKNIQYF. The whole variable domain, remainder taken from reference TRBV7-9 and TRBJ2-4, is DTGVSQNPRHKITKRGQNVTFRCDPISEHNRLYWYRQTLGQGPEFLTYFQNEAQLEKSRLLSDRFSAERPKGSFSTLEIQRTEQGDSAMYLCASSFISGESKNIQYFGAGTRLSVL.